This TCR beta chain emerged from a study of blood T cell repertoires in COVID-19. About the study: The samples span acute and convalescent COVID-19 from the United States, Italy and Spain.

Authors' analysis steps: Researchers report that nucleated cell counts were estimated from reference gene primer amplification. Data came from immunoSEQ multiplex PCR; TCRdb stores just in-frame clones and leaves some out. Clone size and V and J calls were adopted from that table, with D and trimming inferred from the DNA. The sample records fewer than 350,000 clones, around 86% being singletons. A single count supports this clone. Germline trimming cut 2 bases from V and 5 bases from J; bases unmatched to any gene: 1. The CDR3 is 14 residues long. Germline values: CDR1 GTSNPN, CDR2 SVGIG (reference sequence).

Sample: peripheral blood. The rearrangement uses TRBV30 and TRBJ2-2, with 11 bases aligning to TRBD2. The receptor's source is a man in his forties with active or convalescent COVID-19. As DNA, the CDR3 is TGTGCCTGGAGTAGACTAGCGGGGACCGGGGAGCTGTTTTTT. Translated, it gives CAWSRLAGTGELFF.